Presented here are 11 T cell receptor beta chains from one specimen sequenced in a study of Ad26.COV2.S vaccination and SARS-CoV-2 variants. Clones were read by immunoSEQ multiplex PCR, and TCRdb kept only the in-frame ones, dropping some. The sample includes over 400,000 clones, approximately 92% of them seen just once. Stated treatment: some 20 received Ad26.COV2.S at low or high dose, single or two shots; several received placebo; per-sample allocation not given. Each sample was drawn 63 days after the first injection (of vaccine or placebo). The source material was peripheral blood, sampled in a trial of Ad26.COV2.S vaccine versus placebo. All receptors come from a person aged 18-60 years who received the Ad26.COV2.S COVID-19 vaccine or a placebo.

The gene calls are TRBV19 and TRBJ1-2, with TRBD1 matching over 8 bases. V trimming: 4 bases; J trimming: 0 bases; junction bases outside the gene matches: 10. The CDR3 has 17 residues. Germline V CDR1 and CDR2: LNHDA, SQIVND (reference sequence). The CDR3 region has the DNA TGTGCCAGTAGTACTCCGGGACAGGTCTATTCTAACTATGGCTACACCTTC. Translated, it gives CASSTPGQVYSNYGYTF.

The V and J genes are TRBV28 and TRBJ2-1; D unclear. Germline values: CDR1 MDHEN, CDR2 SYDVKM. Trimming took off 1 base at V and 10 bases at J, with 8 bases between the two ends. The length of the CDR3 is 12 residues. The CDR3 loop is CASSLFRVEQFF. Here the CDR3 DNA reads TGTGCCAGCAGTTTATTTCGTGTCGAGCAGTTCTTC.

This clone has a single count. The J gene is TRBJ1-1, the V gene TRBV28; TRBD1 might be the D (5 bases). The length of the CDR3 is 14 residues. V was trimmed by 6 bases and J by 0 bases, leaving 11 bases between them. The germline gives CDR1 MDHEN, CDR2 SYDVKM. CDR3 sequence: CASRRGWMNTEAFF. In nucleotides, the CDR3 is TGTGCCAGCAGGCGGGGCTGGATGAACACTGAAGCTTTCTTT.

The J gene is TRBJ2-1, the V gene TRBV28, with no clear D. CDR3 length: 15 residues. Looked up from germline, CDR1 is MDHEN and CDR2 is SYDVKM. Between the trimmed V and J ends, which lost 7 bases and 7 bases, there was a span of 20 bases. The CDR3 nucleotides read TGTGCCAGCATAGCCGGTAGCATGGTTTGGAATGAGCAGTTCTTC. Translation gives CASIAGSMVWNEQFF.

The rearrangement links TRBV19 to TRBJ1-1; TRBD1 is a possible D gene (5 bases). The CDR3 length is 14 residues. V lost 8 bases and J 4 bases, leaving 17 bases between the germline ends. Germline-derived CDR1 and CDR2 are LNHDA and SQIVND (reference sequence). The chain's CDR3 is CASFRDYQATEAFF. For the CDR3, the DNA is TGTGCCAGTTTCCGGGACTATCAAGCCACTGAAGCTTTCTTT. Using reference TRBV19 and TRBJ1-1 for the parts outside the CDR3, the full variable domain is DGGITQSPKYLFRKEGQNVTLSCEQNLNHDAMYWYRQDPGQGLRLIYYSQIVNDFQKGDIAEGYSVSREKKESFPLTVTSAQKNPTAFYLCASFRDYQATEAFFGQGTRLTVV.

The chain uses TRBV6-2 or TRBV6-3 and TRBJ1-1; no firm D call. The CDR3 has 14 residues. V lost 4 bases to trimming and J lost 0 bases, with 9 bases between them. CDR1 MNHEY and CDR2 SVGEGT come from the germline V gene. CDR3 nucleotides: TGTGCCAGCAGTTCGCCCTTTATGAACACTGAAGCTTTCTTT. It yields the protein CASSSPFMNTEAFF.

The chain combines TRBV19 with TRBJ2-7; D is ambiguous. The CDR3 is made up of 14 amino acids. CDR1 is LNHDA and CDR2 is SQIVND in the germline V gene (reference sequence). Trimming stripped 6 bases from V and 5 bases from J, with 17 bases between. CDR3 loop: CASSPRLGYNEQYF. CDR3 sequence (DNA): TGTGCCAGTAGCCCCCGGTTAGGGTACAACGAGCAGTACTTC.

The chain employs TRBV9 and TRBJ1-1; D remains unclear. Germline CDR1 reads SGDLS; CDR2 reads YYNGEE. The CDR3 has 13 amino acids. Trimming took 3 bases from V and 4 from J, leaving 10 bases between them. The CDR3 DNA follows: TGTGCCAGCAGCGCGCGGTCGGGCACTGAAGCTTTCTTT. This translates into CASSARSGTEAFF. The complete variable domain, with remaining parts taken from reference TRBV9 and TRBJ1-1, reads DSGVTQTPKHLITATGQRVTLRCSPRSGDLSVYWYQQSLDQGLQFLIQYYNGEERAKGNILERFSAQQFPDLHSELNLSSLELGDSALYFCASSARSGTEAFFGQGTRLTVV.

There are a few counts of this clone. The chain employs TRBV7-9 and TRBJ1-1; D call uncertain. V was shortened by 1 base and J by 7 bases, with 4 bases between the two germline ends. The CDR3 extends over 11 amino acids. Per germline, CDR1 SEHNR and CDR2 FQNEAQ (reference sequence). The CDR3 DNA reads TGTGCCAGCAGCTTAGGAATTGAAGCTTTCTTT. It yields the protein CASSLGIEAFF. Drawing the rest from reference TRBV7-9 and TRBJ1-1, the complete variable domain is DTGVSQNPRHKITKRGQNVTFRCDPISEHNRLYWYRQTLGQGPEFLTYFQNEAQLEKSRLLSDRFSAERPKGSFSTLEIQRTEQGDSAMYLCASSLGIEAFFGQGTRLTVV.

The chain is built from TRBV9 and TRBJ2-7; 7 bases map to TRBD1. V lost 4 bases, J lost 3 bases, and 10 bases stayed unmatched. Germline V CDR1 and CDR2: SGDLS, YYNGEE. The CDR3 is 15 residues long. CDR3 sequence: CASSSIGTAIYEQYF. For the CDR3, the DNA is TGTGCCAGCAGCTCAATCGGGACAGCAATCTACGAGCAGTACTTC. Supplemented by reference TRBV9 and TRBJ2-7, the full variable domain reads DSGVTQTPKHLITATGQRVTLRCSPRSGDLSVYWYQQSLDQGLQFLIQYYNGEERAKGNILERFSAQQFPDLHSELNLSSLELGDSALYFCASSSIGTAIYEQYFGPGTRLTVT.

This clone was observed a handful of times. This rearrangement joins TRBV30 to TRBJ2-7; a weak D match, TRBD1 (5 bases). The CDR3 has 13 residues. V lost 7 bases and J 2 bases, leaving 15 bases between the germline ends. CDR1 GTSNPN and CDR2 SVGIG come from the germline V gene (reference sequence). The CDR3 spells CALIPRVAYEQYF. CDR3 nucleotides: TGTGCCTTGATACCCAGGGTTGCCTACGAGCAGTACTTC.